Below, 19 T cell receptor beta chains from the same sample are listed, as sequenced in a study of molecular identifiers for immune sequencing clone quantification. TCRdb called the PCR reads again in MiXCR, with one record for every CDR3 protein. The sample lists about 640,000 distinct CDR3 sequences, just under 20% occurring once. Input material: naive CD8+ T cells from blood, with Jurkat cell RNA spiked in. The subset here: FACS-sorted CD8+CD4-CCR7+CD45RA+ naive T cells. These receptors all come from a human donor in good health. Some libraries in this study had Jurkat cell RNA spiked in.

This clonotype was seen at least ten times. The chain is built from TRBV7-9 and TRBJ2-7, with 10 bases fitting TRBD1. With 0 bases clipped from V and 2 bases from J, the junction kept 4 bases outside the gene matches. The CDR3 is made up of 16 amino acids. CDR1 and CDR2 from the germline V gene are SEHNR and FQNEAQ (reference sequence). The CDR3 DNA sequence: TGTGCCAGCAGCTTAGCGACAGGGGGCAGTCCCTACGAGCAGTACTTC. It specifies CASSLATGGSPYEQYF.

This clonotype came up many times. The chain uses TRBV30 and TRBJ2-7, with TRBD2 matching over 12 bases. Germline V lookup: CDR1 GTSNPN, CDR2 SVGIG (reference sequence). The CDR3 length is 16 residues. V trimming: 3 bases; J trimming: 0 bases; junction bases outside the gene matches: 6. The CDR3 bases are TGTGCCTGGAGCGAAGGACTAGCGGGGTACTCCTACGAGCAGTACTTC. It encodes CAWSEGLAGYSYEQYF.

Concerning this clonotype itself: A single base separates this from a much larger clone, so it may be a read error. The chain uses TRBV12-3 or TRBV12-4 and TRBJ1-5; 9 bases line up with TRBD1. The CDR3 contains 16 residues. The V segment lost 1 base and the J segment 5 bases; nucleotides outside the gene matches: 6. CDR3 amino acids: CASSLVSRDRDQPQHF. CDR3 nucleotide sequence: TGTGCCAGCAGTTTAGTTAGTCGGGACAGGGATCAGCCCCAGCATTTT.

In the case of this clonotype: Here the CDR3 omits its conserved ending phenylalanine or tryptophan, so a read error is the likely source. The chain combines TRBV28 with TRBJ2-7; D is perhaps TRBD1 or TRBD2 (6 bases each). The CDR3 spans 15 residues. Looked up from germline, CDR1 is MDHEN and CDR2 is SYDVKM. V gave up 3 bases and J gave up 7 bases, with 19 bases separating them. The CDR3 DNA reads as TGTGCCAGCAGTTTCAGGGGACTGCTTAAGGGGGAGCAGTACTCC. This translates into CASSFRGLLKGEQYS.

Note on this clonotype: A single base separates this from a much larger clone, so it may be a read error. The chain carries TRBV2 and TRBJ2-3; a weak D match, TRBD1 (6 bases). In germline, CDR1 is SNHLY, CDR2 FYNNEI. This CDR3 spans 14 amino acids. The CDR3 sequence is CASSEDSYTDTLYF. The DNA of the CDR3 is TGTGCCAGCAGCGAGGACAGTTACACAGATACGCTGTATTTT.

The CDR3 sequence is CATLPGAGNTIYF. The CDR3 DNA reads TGTGCCACATTACCCGGTGCTGGAAACACCATATATTTT. This chain links TRBV19 with TRBJ1-3; no definite D call. The V end lost 10 bases, the J end lost 2 bases, and 12 bases lay between the germline ends. The CDR3 extends over 13 amino acids. The germline gives CDR1 LNHDA, CDR2 SQIVND (reference sequence).

This clonotype was found a few times. The V gene is TRBV30, the J gene TRBJ2-1; no clear D. This CDR3 is built from 10 residues. The V end lost 1 base, the J end lost 10 bases, and 5 bases lay between the germline ends. The germline CDR1 and CDR2 sequences are GTSNPN and SVGIG (reference sequence). CDR3 sequence reads: CAWSEREQFF. As DNA, the CDR3 is TGTGCCTGGAGTGAGAGGGAGCAGTTCTTC. Supplemented by reference TRBV30 and TRBJ2-1, the full variable domain reads SQTIHQWPATLVQPVGSPLSLECTVEGTSNPNLYWYRQAAGRGLQLLFYSVGIGQISSEVPQNLSASRPQDRQFILSSKKLLLSDSGFYLCAWSEREQFFGPGTRLTVL.

The sample holds a few counts of this clonotype. CDR3 bases: TGCAGTGCTAGAGTGAGGACAGGTGGGCTGGGCACTGAAGCTTTCTTT. Its protein product is CSARVRTGGLGTEAFF. The rearrangement uses TRBV20-1 and TRBJ1-1; TRBD1 matches 7 bases. The V segment lost 1 base and the J segment 4 bases; nucleotides outside the gene matches: 12. There are 16 residues in the CDR3. Germline-derived CDR1 and CDR2 are DFQATT and SNEGSKA (reference sequence).

This rearrangement joins TRBV24-1 to TRBJ2-1, with 13 bases identical to TRBD2. The V gene's germline CDR1 is KGHDR and CDR2 SFDVKD. Trimming at V came to 3 bases and at J to 0 bases, leaving 7 bases not matched to a gene. There are 19 residues in the CDR3. CDR3 region: CATSDPTGLAGFSYNEQFF. The DNA for the CDR3 is TGTGCCACCAGTGATCCCACGGGACTAGCGGGATTCTCCTACAATGAGCAGTTCTTC.

This clonotype has only a few counts. The chain combines TRBV15 with TRBJ2-2; 15 bases agree with TRBD2. J was trimmed by 2 bases and V by 3 bases; bases with no gene match: 1. Germline assignment: CDR1 LNHNV and CDR2 YYDKDF (reference sequence). This CDR3 is 17 amino acids long. CDR3 nucleotides: TGTGCCACCAGCAGGGGACTAGCGGGAGGCAACACCGGGGAGCTGTTTTTT. Encoded protein: CATSRGLAGGNTGELFF.

This clonotype was counted ten times or more. The chain uses TRBV21-1 and TRBJ2-6; the tabulated D call, TRBD1, remains unverified against the DNA. TRBV21-1 is an annotated pseudogene. The length of the CDR3 is 16 residues. CDR3 bases: TGTGCCAGCAGCAAAGCAGAGGGGTCTGGGGCCAACGTCCTGACTTTC. It specifies CASSKAEGSGANVLTF.

The CDR3 loop is CASSGWTSGDRDTQYF. The DNA for the CDR3 is TGTGCCAGCAGCGGATGGACTAGCGGGGATAGGGATACGCAGTATTTT. The genes are TRBV9 and TRBJ2-3, with TRBD2 identical over 12 bases. The V gene's germline CDR1 is SGDLS and CDR2 YYNGEE. The CDR3 is made up of 16 amino acids. The ends lost 3 bases at V and 6 bases at J; junction bases unmatched: 8.

A word on this clonotype: One end of the junction varies from germline; a read error may be responsible. V gene TRBV6-1 combines with J gene TRBJ1-2; a weak D match, TRBD1 (5 bases). This CDR3 contains 13 residues. The germline gives CDR1 MNHNS, CDR2 SASEGT. The CDR3 coding sequence is TGTGCCCGCAGGACCGGGACTGCCTATGGCTACACCTTC. Encoded protein: CARRTGTAYGYTF.

This clonotype is a singleton in its sample. This may stem from a read error, because a much larger clone lies one nucleotide away. The chain couples TRBV20-1 to TRBJ1-2; 7 bases are shared with TRBD1. The CDR3 contains 14 residues. Germline V gene sequence: CDR1 DFQATT, CDR2 SNEGSKA (reference sequence). J lost 2 bases, V lost 2 bases, and 5 bases had no gene match. CDR3 amino acids: CSARIRDSNYGYTF. The CDR3 DNA follows: TGCAGTGCTAGAATCCGGGACAGCAACTATGGCTACACCTTC.

The rearrangement joins TRBV11-2 to TRBJ2-5, with 7 bases fitting TRBD2. The CDR3 loop spans 16 amino acids. Germline V gene data show CDR1 as SGHAT and CDR2 as FQNNGV. The V and J ends lost 4 bases and 2 bases, in that order; junction bases with no gene match: 10. CDR3 region: CASSSVGGLNQETQYF. In nucleotides, the CDR3 is TGTGCCAGCAGCTCCGTGGGGGGGTTAAATCAAGAGACCCAGTACTTC.

V gene TRBV4-3 combines with J gene TRBJ1-3; weak D call: TRBD1 (6 bases). Germline V CDR1 and CDR2: LGHNA, YSLEER. This CDR3 is built from 17 residues. Trimming removed 0 bases at V and 0 bases at J, with 12 bases between. The CDR3 bases are TGCGCCAGCAGCCAAGAGTTATGGGACAACTCTGGAAACACCATATATTTT. Encoded protein: CASSQELWDNSGNTIYF.

There are a few counts of this clonotype. The chain employs TRBV30 and TRBJ1-1; D call uncertain. The V gene's germline CDR1 is GTSNPN and CDR2 SVGIG (reference sequence). Trimming took off 3 bases at V and 7 bases at J, with 9 bases between the two ends. This CDR3 is built from 11 residues. Here the CDR3 reads CAWSPWGEAFF. Written as DNA, the CDR3 is TGTGCCTGGAGCCCCTGGGGTGAAGCTTTCTTT.

This clonotype has at least ten counts. The rearrangement links TRBV5-1 to TRBJ2-7, with 9 positions matching TRBD1. This CDR3 spans 15 amino acids. Trimming removed 4 bases from V and 3 bases from J; junction bases left unmatched: 8. The V gene's germline CDR1 is SGHRS and CDR2 YFSETQ. CDR3 DNA: TGCGCCAGCAGCCCTAGTACAGGGGGCTTCTACGAGCAGTACTTC. It specifies CASSPSTGGFYEQYF.

This clonotype was observed at least ten times. The rearrangement joins TRBV20-1 to TRBJ2-7; D is undetermined. V was clipped by 5 bases and J by 1 base, with 12 bases between them. The CDR3 totals 13 residues. Germline V gene lookup returns CDR1 DFQATT and CDR2 SNEGSKA (reference sequence). The CDR3 loop reads CSAGAFVSYEQYF. In nucleotides, the CDR3 is TGCAGTGCTGGAGCTTTCGTATCCTACGAGCAGTACTTC.